These 20 T cell receptor beta chains came from one sample sequenced in a study of blood T cell repertoires in COVID-19 (dated by TCRdb to 2020 to 2021). Libraries were made using the immunoSEQ multiplex PCR assay. Sourced from immuneACCESS, this table was stored by TCRdb with only in-frame sequences that have V and J called. A share of the clones is absent; for the studies checked, an unresolved V gene accounts for under half, and the remainder has no known explanation. A total of more than 200,000 clones appear in this sample, about 87% of them only once. In total, the top ten clones hold around 1.6% of the sample. Material for sequencing was peripheral blood. Receptors were obtained from a man aged 65 to 79 with acute or convalescent COVID-19.

CDR3 nucleotides: TGTGCCAGCAGCTCAACTAGCGGGTTGAACACCGGGGAGCTGTTTTTT. This gives the protein CASSSTSGLNTGELFF. This sequence joins TRBV7-2 and TRBJ2-2; TRBD2 matches at 9 bases. The trim removed 4 bases at V and 1 base at J, leaving 4 bases unmatched. The CDR3 has 16 residues. Germline values: CDR1 SGHTA, CDR2 FQGNSA.

The V call is TRBV7-9, the J call TRBJ2-7; 7 bases align to TRBD1. V gave up 4 bases and J gave up 2 bases; unmatched junction bases: 5. CDR3 length: 14 residues. Germline V gene data show CDR1 as SEHNR and CDR2 as FQNEAQ (reference sequence). The CDR3 loop is CASSSGQAPYEQYF. In DNA, the CDR3 is TGTGCCAGCAGCTCTGGACAGGCGCCCTACGAGCAGTACTTC. The full variable domain, in which reference TRBV7-9 and TRBJ2-7 provide the parts outside the CDR3, is DTGVSQNPRHKITKRGQNVTFRCDPISEHNRLYWYRQTLGQGPEFLTYFQNEAQLEKSRLLSDRFSAERPKGSFSTLEIQRTEQGDSAMYLCASSSGQAPYEQYFGPGTRLTVT.

CDR3 residues: CASSYGFDRPYEQYF. The DNA of the CDR3 is TGTGCCAGCAGTTACGGTTTTGACAGGCCGTACGAGCAGTACTTC. The genes are TRBV6-5 and TRBJ2-7, with a possible D match to TRBD1 (6 bases). The length of the CDR3 is 15 residues. Germline CDR1 reads MNHEY; CDR2 reads SVGAGI. The germline V and J ends were trimmed by 2 bases and 4 bases, with 15 bases remaining between them.

This sequence joins TRBV6-5 and TRBJ1-4; 9 positions match TRBD1. The CDR3 is 14 amino acids. Losses at the gene ends were 2 bases for V and 8 bases for J; bases not matched to a gene: 3. The germline CDR1 and CDR2 sequences are MNHEY and SVGAGI. The CDR3 region is CASSYVTGGEKLFF. In DNA, the CDR3 is TGTGCCAGCAGTTACGTGACAGGGGGAGAAAAACTGTTTTTT.

The genes are TRBV5-1 and TRBJ2-1; 8 nucleotides match TRBD2. CDR3 length: 15 residues. Trimming cost V 1 base and J 4 bases; bases outside gene matches: 4. Germline lookup yields CDR1 SGHRS and CDR2 YFSETQ. The CDR3: CASSLLSGTYNEQFF. The CDR3 DNA follows: TGCGCCAGCAGCTTGCTTAGCGGGACATACAATGAGCAGTTCTTC.

This rearrangement joins TRBV19 to TRBJ1-5; D not certain. Trimming pared 5 bases from V and 6 bases from J, leaving 14 bases between. The CDR3 is 14 amino acids. In germline, CDR1 is LNHDA, CDR2 SQIVND (reference sequence). The CDR3 sequence: CASSGPLPTQPQHF. Here the CDR3 DNA reads TGTGCCAGTAGTGGGCCTCTTCCAACTCAGCCCCAGCATTTT.

This clone was observed at least ten times. V is TRBV5-6 and J is TRBJ1-1; D gene ambiguous. The V end was cut by 0 bases, the J end by 3 bases, with 15 bases between. The CDR3 has 16 residues. Germline V gene lookup returns CDR1 SGHDT and CDR2 YYEEEE. In nucleotides, the CDR3 is TGTGCCAGCAGCTTGGTACAAGACACGGTCCACACTGAAGCTTTCTTT. Amino acids: CASSLVQDTVHTEAFF. Full variable domain (remainder filled in from reference TRBV5-6 and TRBJ1-1): DAGVTQSPTHLIKTRGQQVTLRCSPKSGHDTVSWYQQALGQGPQFIFQYYEEEERQRGNFPDRFSGHQFPNYSSELNVNALLLGDSALYLCASSLVQDTVHTEAFFGQGTRLTVV.

The genes are TRBV5-1 and TRBJ2-3; 12 bases map to TRBD2. CDR1 and CDR2 (germline): SGHRS, YFSETQ. CDR3 length: 18 amino acids. V dropped 0 bases and J dropped 0; count of bases not matched to a gene: 5. The CDR3, as DNA: TGCGCCAGCAGCTTGGGACTAGCGGGAGCCCTTAGCACAGATACGCAGTATTTT. It codes for CASSLGLAGALSTDTQYF.

This clone was observed once. V is TRBV4-3 and J is TRBJ2-6; 9 nucleotides line up with TRBD1. V was clipped by 0 bases and J by 0 bases; unmatched bases: 9. The CDR3 runs 20 residues. Germline V lookup: CDR1 LGHNA, CDR2 YSLEER. CDR3: CASSQEVSGQGYSGANVLTF. In DNA form, the CDR3 reads TGCGCCAGCAGCCAAGAGGTTTCGGGACAGGGTTACTCTGGGGCCAACGTCCTGACTTTC.

The rearrangement uses TRBV7-2 and TRBJ1-5; D uncertain. From germline, CDR1 is SGHTA and CDR2 FQGNSA. The CDR3 sequence is 14 residues long. V shed 2 bases and J shed 3 bases, with 8 bases lying between them. The CDR3 nucleotides read TGTGCCAGCAGCTTATCCCGGGACAATCAGCCCCAGCATTTT. Translating gives CASSLSRDNQPQHF.

Only one count was recorded for this clone. V usage is TRBV18 and J usage is TRBJ2-7, with TRBD2 as a possible D gene (5 bases). This CDR3 spans 12 amino acids. V lost 6 bases and J lost 4, with 10 bases in between. CDR1 KGHSH and CDR2 LQKENI come from the germline V gene. CDR3 protein: CASSSRTYEQYF. CDR3 nucleotides: TGTGCCAGCTCGTCCCGGACTTACGAGCAGTACTTC.

The rearrangement joins TRBV2 to TRBJ2-3; 9 nucleotides align to TRBD1. Unmatched junction bases numbered 5, after V lost 5 bases and J lost 2 bases. There are 15 residues in the CDR3. The germline CDR1 and CDR2 sequences are SNHLY and FYNNEI. The CDR3, as DNA: TGTGCCAGCAGTAGACAGGGGGATTTCACAGATACGCAGTATTTT. Translating it yields CASSRQGDFTDTQYF.

The chain carries TRBV7-8 and TRBJ2-7, with 10 positions matching TRBD2. J was trimmed by 3 bases and V by 0 bases; bases with no gene match: 11. Germline V lookup: CDR1 SGHVS, CDR2 FQNEAQ. There are 18 residues in the CDR3. The CDR3 DNA is TGTGCCAGCAGCTTAGCCACGGCTAGCGGGAGTGTTAACTACGAGCAGTACTTC. It yields the protein CASSLATASGSVNYEQYF.

CDR3 loop: CASSYSIYSSEQYF. In DNA, the CDR3 is TGTGCCAGCAGTTACTCGATTTACTCGTCAGAGCAGTACTTC. The rearrangement joins TRBV6-6 to TRBJ2-7; no clear D. Germline lookup yields CDR1 MNHNY and CDR2 SVGAGI (reference sequence). The CDR3 consists of 14 residues. The germline V and J ends were trimmed by 0 bases and 7 bases, with 13 bases remaining between them.

The V and J genes are TRBV12-3 or TRBV12-4 and TRBJ1-1; no reliable D call. The CDR3 has 12 amino acids. V was shortened by 4 bases and J by 6 bases, with 9 bases between the two germline ends. In DNA form, the CDR3 reads TGTGCCAGCAGTTCGTTTCGAGCTGAAGCTTTCTTT. Translating it yields CASSSFRAEAFF.

This clone was seen only a few times. This chain connects TRBV6-2 or TRBV6-3 to TRBJ2-1; 9 bases align to TRBD1. Germline lookup yields CDR1 MNHEY and CDR2 SVGEGT. The CDR3 length is 15 residues. J gave up 7 bases and V 4 bases, and 8 bases lay outside the gene matches. This chain's CDR3 is CASSFPGTGSNEQFF. DNA for the CDR3: TGTGCCAGCAGTTTCCCCGGGACAGGGAGTAATGAGCAGTTCTTC.

In its sample, this clone was seen a few times. V usage is TRBV7-9 and J usage is TRBJ1-6, with a tentative D call TRBD1 (5 bases). The CDR3 extends over 14 amino acids. Germline-derived CDR1 and CDR2 are SEHNR and FQNEAQ (reference sequence). V was clipped by 0 bases and J by 10 bases, with 10 bases between them. The chain's CDR3 is CASSLAGGGSPLHF. Written as DNA, the CDR3 is TGTGCCAGCAGCTTAGCGGGGGGAGGATCACCCCTCCACTTT.

The genes are TRBV30 and TRBJ2-5; 10 positions match TRBD2. The junction had 20 bases not matched to a gene; V was cut back by 2 bases and J by 11 bases. This CDR3 is built from 17 residues. The V gene's germline CDR1 is GTSNPN and CDR2 SVGIG (reference sequence). CDR3 amino acids: CAWSRLHGLADTSRQYF. The CDR3 coding sequence is TGTGCCTGGAGTCGACTACACGGACTAGCGGATACCAGTCGACAGTACTTC.

As concerns this clone: One end of the junction is discordant with germline, which a read error may explain. The V gene is TRBV14, the J gene TRBJ2-3, with a tentative D call TRBD2 (5 bases). Germline values: CDR1 SGHDN, CDR2 FVKESK. This CDR3 has 17 residues. CDR3 DNA: TGTGCCAGCAGCAAAGATTCACCCGGTTTCAGGAGGGATACGCAGTATTTT. This sequence encodes CASSKDSPGFRRDTQYF.

The CDR3 coding sequence is TGTGCCAGCAGCCAAGCGCAACTCTCTGGAAACACCATATATTTT. Translation gives CASSQAQLSGNTIYF. V usage is TRBV3-1 (or the pseudogene TRBV3-2) and J usage is TRBJ1-3; D gene uncertain. From germline, CDR1 is LGHDT and CDR2 YNNKEL (reference sequence). The CDR3 length is 15 residues. The V end was cut by 1 base, the J end by 0 bases, with 7 bases between.